Listed here are 16 T cell receptor beta chains from one sample, sequenced in a study of T-cell reconstitution after alpha-beta-depleted transplantation in children (dated by TCRdb to 2016 to 2017). The sample's treatment or condition, from its label and the paper: allogeneic hematopoietic cell transplantation with graft depleted of TCRalphabeta T cells and CD19 B cells. Receptors were amplified or captured by PCR. Sequencing instrument: Illumina HiSeq 2500. TCR library preparation used molecular barcoding, with unique molecular identifiers applied to normalize quantification of the TCRbeta repertoire. TCRdb reran the public reads through fastp at Q25 and MiXCR, keeping productive beta chains. Rows matching on CDR3 protein sequence are summarized as one entry with the most common DNA and genes. The sample table shows 45,000 or so distinct CDR3 sequences, and around 50% are seen once. The top ten constitute approximately 38% of the sample.

The source was peripheral blood, collected before TCRalphabeta/CD19-depleted stem cell transplant. Source of these receptors: a boy under two years old with SCID, due to receive a stem cell transplant.

The chain couples TRBV5-4 to TRBJ2-7; D is unresolved. The CDR3 consists of 16 residues. The germline V gene encodes CDR1 SGHNT and CDR2 YYREEE (reference sequence). V was shortened by 4 bases and J by 3 bases, with 20 bases between the two germline ends. The CDR3 DNA reads as TGTGCCAGCAGCAAGGGCGAACCCGGATTGCTCTACGAGCAGTACTTC. This encodes CASSKGEPGLLYEQYF.

V and J are TRBV6-4 and TRBJ2-7, with a tentative D call TRBD2 (5 bases). Trimming stripped 0 bases from V and 6 bases from J, with 9 bases between. Germline CDR1 and CDR2: MRHNA and SNTAGT. This CDR3 has 13 amino acids. The CDR3 bases are TGTGCCAGCAGTGACTCGGAGGAGAGCGAGCAGTACTTC. This codes for CASSDSEESEQYF.

In this sample, this clonotype turned up a few times. This chain uses TRBV20-1 with TRBJ2-3; 15 bases are shared with TRBD2. Germline CDR1 and CDR2: DFQATT and SNEGSKA (reference sequence). The CDR3 is 15 amino acids. Trimming at V came to 6 bases and at J to 7 bases, leaving 8 bases not matched to a gene. The CDR3 sequence: CSAGTSGGLGNTQYF. The CDR3 bases are TGCAGTGCAGGGACTAGCGGGGGGCTGGGAAATACGCAGTATTTT.

For the CDR3, the DNA is TGCGCCAGCAGCCAAGACTACATCACAGATACGCAGTATTTT. This sequence encodes CASSQDYITDTQYF. The chain uses TRBV4-1 and TRBJ2-3, with no clear D. CDR3 length: 14 amino acids. Trimming took 0 bases from V and 2 from J, leaving 6 bases between them. CDR1 MGHRA and CDR2 YSYEKL come from the germline V gene.

The rearrangement joins TRBV6-2 or TRBV6-3 to TRBJ2-3; TRBD2 matches 8 bases. This CDR3 comprises 15 residues. Per the germline V gene, CDR1 is MNHEY and CDR2 is SVGEGT. The V and J ends lost 0 bases and 8 bases, in that order; junction bases with no gene match: 7. CDR3: CASSYSGQRGFTQYF. DNA of the CDR3: TGTGCCAGCAGTTACTCCGGACAGCGGGGGTTTACGCAGTATTTT.

V is TRBV5-6 and J is TRBJ1-2; 7 nucleotides align to TRBD1. CDR1 and CDR2 from the germline V gene are SGHDT and YYEEEE. V trimming: 5 bases; J trimming: 5 bases; junction bases outside the gene matches: 6. The CDR3 has 13 residues. This CDR3 is CASSTGQLYGYTF. CDR3 bases: TGTGCCAGCAGTACGGGACAGCTATATGGCTACACCTTC. Full variable domain (remainder filled in from reference TRBV5-6 and TRBJ1-2): DAGVTQSPTHLIKTRGQQVTLRCSPKSGHDTVSWYQQALGQGPQFIFQYYEEEERQRGNFPDRFSGHQFPNYSSELNVNALLLGDSALYLCASSTGQLYGYTFGSGTRLTVV.

The chain couples TRBV5-1 to TRBJ2-5; TRBD1 might be the D (6 bases). V was clipped by 0 bases and J by 5 bases, with 11 bases between them. The CDR3 has 14 residues. Germline CDR1 SGHRS, CDR2 YFSETQ. The chain's CDR3 is CASSLEVGGETQYF. CDR3 nucleotide sequence: TGCGCCAGCAGCTTGGAGGTTGGGGGCGAGACCCAGTACTTC.

The V call is TRBV4-1, the J call TRBJ2-1; no firm D call. CDR1 MGHRA and CDR2 YSYEKL come from the germline V gene. The CDR3 has 19 amino acids. V was shortened by 0 bases and J by 0 bases, with 18 bases between the two germline ends. The CDR3 DNA sequence: TGCGCCAGCAGCCAAGACCTTCAGCCGGCGAGAAGCTCCTACAATGAGCAGTTCTTC. Translating it yields CASSQDLQPARSSYNEQFF.

The V gene is TRBV20-1, the J gene TRBJ1-3, with D maybe TRBD1 (5 bases). The CDR3 has 16 amino acids. Germline loops: CDR1 DFQATT, CDR2 SNEGSKA (reference sequence). V was clipped by 6 bases and J by 4 bases, with 22 bases between them. The CDR3 DNA is TGCAGTGCCCGAAGTGGGGACGGGGGGTCGGGAAACACCATATATTTT. Protein product: CSARSGDGGSGNTIYF.

The chain links TRBV6-5 to TRBJ2-7; D ambiguous. V was shortened by 0 bases and J by 7 bases, with 4 bases between the two germline ends. This CDR3 comprises 11 residues. CDR1 is MNHEY and CDR2 is SVGAGI in the germline V gene. The CDR3 DNA follows: TGTGCCAGCAGTTACTCGAGGGAGCAGTACTTC. Its translation is CASSYSREQYF.

The rearrangement joins TRBV27 to TRBJ2-1, with D unclear. The V end was cut by 4 bases, the J end by 10 bases, with 17 bases between. Germline loops: CDR1 MNHEY, CDR2 SMNVEV (reference sequence). This CDR3 is 14 amino acids long. CDR3 sequence: CASSSERAKVEQFF. Written as DNA, the CDR3 is TGTGCCAGCAGTTCCGAACGGGCTAAGGTAGAGCAGTTCTTC.

The chain employs TRBV12-3 or TRBV12-4 and TRBJ2-5; unclear D gene. The CDR3 extends over 12 amino acids. Trimming took off 10 bases at V and 5 bases at J, with 14 bases between the two ends. The CDR3 DNA is TGTGCCACCTCGGACGGTGGGGAGACCCAGTACTTC. Amino acids: CATSDGGETQYF.

V usage is TRBV4-2 and J usage is TRBJ2-6; D may match TRBD1 or TRBD2 (6 bases each). The ends were cut back, 0 bases at V and 0 bases at J, with 9 bases in the middle. There are 17 residues in the CDR3. The germline gives CDR1 LGHNA, CDR2 YNFKEQ. CDR3 in amino acids: CASSQEEGGSGANVLTF. CDR3 coding DNA: TGTGCCAGCAGCCAAGAAGAGGGGGGCTCTGGGGCCAACGTCCTGACTTTC.

V gene TRBV11-2 combines with J gene TRBJ1-2; no definite D call. Germline lookup yields CDR1 SGHAT and CDR2 FQNNGV. CDR3 length equals 13 residues. Between the trimmed V and J ends, which lost 4 bases and 13 bases, there was a span of 19 bases. This chain's CDR3 is CASSSSSQDRLTF. The CDR3 region has the DNA TGTGCCAGCAGCTCCTCGAGTCAAGATCGGCTCACCTTC.

V and J are TRBV7-2 and TRBJ2-3; D gene unclear. Germline values: CDR1 SGHTA, CDR2 FQGNSA. The ends were cut back, 0 bases at V and 2 bases at J, with 6 bases in the middle. CDR3 size: 14 residues. CDR3 protein: CASSLAHHTDTQYF. The CDR3, as DNA: TGTGCCAGCAGCTTAGCCCACCACACAGATACGCAGTATTTT.

The chain uses TRBV7-8 and TRBJ2-7, with D possibly TRBD1 on 6 matching bases. The CDR3 length is 15 residues. Germline V gene data show CDR1 as SGHVS and CDR2 as FQNEAQ. The V and J ends lost 1 base and 3 bases respectively, with 13 bases between them. The CDR3 spells CASSLETGQSYEQYF. The CDR3 region has the DNA TGTGCCAGCAGCTTAGAGACAGGACAAAGCTACGAGCAGTACTTC.